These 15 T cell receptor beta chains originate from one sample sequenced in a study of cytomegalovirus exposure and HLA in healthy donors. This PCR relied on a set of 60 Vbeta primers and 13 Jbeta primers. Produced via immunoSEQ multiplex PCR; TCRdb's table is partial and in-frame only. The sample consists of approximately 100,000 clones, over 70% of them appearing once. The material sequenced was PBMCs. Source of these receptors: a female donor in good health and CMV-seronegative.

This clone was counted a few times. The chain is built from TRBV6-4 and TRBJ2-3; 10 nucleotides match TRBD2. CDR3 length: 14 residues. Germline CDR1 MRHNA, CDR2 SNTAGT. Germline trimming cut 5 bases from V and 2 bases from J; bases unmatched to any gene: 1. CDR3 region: CASSSGRDTDTQYF. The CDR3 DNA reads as TGTGCCAGCAGTAGCGGGAGGGACACAGATACGCAGTATTTT.

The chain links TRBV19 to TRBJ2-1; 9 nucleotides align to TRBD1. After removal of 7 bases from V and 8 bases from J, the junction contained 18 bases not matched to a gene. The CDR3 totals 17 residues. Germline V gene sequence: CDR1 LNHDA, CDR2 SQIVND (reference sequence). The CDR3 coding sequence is TGTGCCAGTAAGAATTCCAATACCGGGACAGGGTCCCATGAGCAGTTCTTC. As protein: CASKNSNTGTGSHEQFF.

CDR3 nucleotide sequence: TGTGCCAGCAGCTCCCACCCATCCGAGGGCGAGCAGTACTTC. This codes for CASSSHPSEGEQYF. The V call is TRBV7-6, the J call TRBJ2-7; TRBD2 is a possible D gene (5 bases). Trimming took 4 bases from V and 6 from J, leaving 16 bases between them. Germline CDR1 and CDR2: SGHVS and FNYEAQ. The CDR3 is 14 amino acids.

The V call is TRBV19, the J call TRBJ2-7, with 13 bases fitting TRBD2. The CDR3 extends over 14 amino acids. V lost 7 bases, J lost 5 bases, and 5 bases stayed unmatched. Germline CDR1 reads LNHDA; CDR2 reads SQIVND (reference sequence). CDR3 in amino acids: CASTSGLAGNEQYF. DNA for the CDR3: TGTGCCAGTACCTCGGGACTAGCGGGGAACGAGCAGTACTTC.

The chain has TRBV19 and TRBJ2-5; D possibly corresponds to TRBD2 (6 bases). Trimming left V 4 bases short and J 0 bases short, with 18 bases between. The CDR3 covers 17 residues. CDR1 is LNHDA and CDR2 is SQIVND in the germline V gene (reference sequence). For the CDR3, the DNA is TGTGCCAGTAGTAGAATCAGCGGAGGGGCGTACCAAGAGACCCAGTACTTC. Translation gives CASSRISGGAYQETQYF.

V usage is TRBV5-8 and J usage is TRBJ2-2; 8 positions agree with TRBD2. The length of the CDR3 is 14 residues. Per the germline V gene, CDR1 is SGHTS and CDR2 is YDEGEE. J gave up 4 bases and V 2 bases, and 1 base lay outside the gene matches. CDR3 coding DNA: TGTGCCAGCAGCTTCGCGGGAGGCACCGGGGAGCTGTTTTTT. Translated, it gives CASSFAGGTGELFF.

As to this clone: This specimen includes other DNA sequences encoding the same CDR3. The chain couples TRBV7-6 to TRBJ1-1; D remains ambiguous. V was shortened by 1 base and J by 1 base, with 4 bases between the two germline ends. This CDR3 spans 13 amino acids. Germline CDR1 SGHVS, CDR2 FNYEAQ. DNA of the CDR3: TGTGCCAGCAGCTTAGGAGCGAACACTGAAGCTTTCTTT. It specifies CASSLGANTEAFF.

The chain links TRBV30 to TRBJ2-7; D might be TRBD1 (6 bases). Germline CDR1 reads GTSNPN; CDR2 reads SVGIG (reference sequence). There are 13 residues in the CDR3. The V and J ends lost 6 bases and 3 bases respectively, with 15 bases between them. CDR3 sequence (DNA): TGTGCCTGTTACGGACAGCCTTTCTACGAGCAGTACTTC. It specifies CACYGQPFYEQYF.

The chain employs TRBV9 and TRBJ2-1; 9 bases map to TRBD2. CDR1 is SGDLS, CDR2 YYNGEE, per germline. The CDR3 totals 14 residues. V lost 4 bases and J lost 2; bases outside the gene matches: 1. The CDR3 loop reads CASSPSGTYNEQFF. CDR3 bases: TGTGCCAGCAGCCCTAGCGGGACCTACAATGAGCAGTTCTTC.

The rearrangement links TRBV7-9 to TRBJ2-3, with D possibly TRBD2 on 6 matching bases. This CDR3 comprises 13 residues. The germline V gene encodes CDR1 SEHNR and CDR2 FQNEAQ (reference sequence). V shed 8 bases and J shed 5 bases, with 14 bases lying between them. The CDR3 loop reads CASRGGMGDTQYF. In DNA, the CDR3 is TGTGCCAGCCGGGGCGGGATGGGAGATACGCAGTATTTT.

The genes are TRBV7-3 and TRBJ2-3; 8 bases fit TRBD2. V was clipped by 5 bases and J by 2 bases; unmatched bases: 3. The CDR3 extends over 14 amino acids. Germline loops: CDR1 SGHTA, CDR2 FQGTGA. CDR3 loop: CASSTGLDTDTQYF. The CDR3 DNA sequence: TGTGCCAGCAGCACGGGACTAGACACAGATACGCAGTATTTT.

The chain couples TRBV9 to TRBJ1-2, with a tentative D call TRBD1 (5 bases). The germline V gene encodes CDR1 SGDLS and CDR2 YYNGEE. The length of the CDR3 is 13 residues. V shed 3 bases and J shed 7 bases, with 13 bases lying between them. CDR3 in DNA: TGTGCCAGCAGCGCACGCGGGGGGGGTGGCTACACCTTC. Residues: CASSARGGGGYTF.

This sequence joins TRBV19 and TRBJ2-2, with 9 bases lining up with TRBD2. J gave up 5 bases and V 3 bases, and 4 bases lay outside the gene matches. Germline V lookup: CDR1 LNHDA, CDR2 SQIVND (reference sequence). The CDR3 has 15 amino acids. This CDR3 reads CASSILAGATGELFF. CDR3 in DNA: TGTGCCAGTAGTATCTTAGCGGGAGCTACCGGGGAGCTGTTTTTT.

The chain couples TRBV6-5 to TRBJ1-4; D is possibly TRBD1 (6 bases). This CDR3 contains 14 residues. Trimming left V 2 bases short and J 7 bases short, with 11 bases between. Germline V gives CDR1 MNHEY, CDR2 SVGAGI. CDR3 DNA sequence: TGTGCCAGCAGTTACCTCGGGACAACTGAAAAACTGTTTTTT. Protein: CASSYLGTTEKLFF.

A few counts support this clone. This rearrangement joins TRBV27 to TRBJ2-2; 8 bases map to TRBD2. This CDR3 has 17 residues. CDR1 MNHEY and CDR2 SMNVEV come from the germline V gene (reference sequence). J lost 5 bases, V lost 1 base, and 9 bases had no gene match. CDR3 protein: CASSLLGLGGRTGELFF. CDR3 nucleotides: TGTGCCAGCAGTTTATTGGGACTAGGGGGGCGGACCGGGGAGCTGTTTTTT.